The TCR beta chain described here comes from a study of PD-L1 blockade in urothelial cancer. For the study at large: At some point between 2012 and 2014 therapy began: atezolizumab 1,200 mg intravenously every 3 weeks. There were a median of approximately 140,000 T cells in blood samples.

Method: immunoSEQ multiplex PCR; TCRdb's copy keeps in-frame clones and lacks some. The table lists about 40,000 clones, more than 70% of them singletons, with roughly 16% in the top ten. V shed 6 bases and J 8 bases; nucleotides not matched to a gene: 12. CDR1 is MDHEN and CDR2 is SYDVKM in the germline V gene. The length of the CDR3 is 15 residues. Here the sequenced sample was PBMCs, taken around atezolizumab (anti-PD-L1) treatment. This chain connects TRBV28 to TRBJ1-2, with 10 bases that match TRBD1. This clonotype was obtained from a man in his 60s with urothelial cancer. The CDR3 DNA reads as TGTGCCAGCAGGCCTTTTTCGGGACAGGGGTACGGCTACACCTTC. Its translation: CASRPFSGQGYGYTF.